This T cell receptor beta chain was captured in a study of shared clonotypes between healthy human individuals. With regard to this clone: The same CDR3 arises from other DNA sequences in this sample as well.

This CDR3 region has 13 residues. Trimming cost V 0 bases and J 3 bases, with 7 bases left between them. Germline V gives CDR1 SGHRS, CDR2 YFSETQ. Some clones are missing from TCRdb's copy, which holds only in-frame ones; the method was immunoSEQ multiplex PCR. The sample shows about 380,000 clones, 96% of them seen only once. All donors were Caucasian adults living in Nashville, Tennessee. The sequence was collected from a man aged 25 to 40 in good health. Sequencing was done on a sample of memory CD8+ T cells sorted from blood. Subset in this sample: CD45RO+ cells pooled with CCR7-negative TemRA cells. The rearrangement links TRBV5-1 to TRBJ2-7; tentatively, D is TRBD1 (5 bases). In DNA form, the CDR3 reads TGCGCCAGCAGCTTGGCCCAGGGCTACGAGCAGTACTTC. Its translation is CASSLAQGYEQYF.